This TCR beta chain was recovered during a study of T cell responses to AZD1222 COVID-19 vaccine (dated by TCRdb to about 2021). With regard to the full study: Because spike-specific TCR depth and breadth did not differ between the two schedules, AZD1222 recipients who got a second dose at roughly 4 weeks were pooled with those who got a second dose at roughly 12 weeks. A total of 230 to 250 trial participants underwent TCR sequencing, of whom nearly 210 had received two doses of AZD1222 and around 25 had received two doses of the MenACWY control vaccine. Trial participants were enrolled by age into 18-55, 56-69 and 70-plus year subgroups, with roughly 150, 30 and 60 TCR-sequenced participants respectively.

The CDR3 regions of human TCRbeta chains were analyzed by immunosequencing. The paper's data handling went like this. TCRs in the repertoires were matched against a reference library of SARS-CoV-2-specific TCRs that had been generated with the MIRA antigen-specificity platform. Breadth meant the fraction of unique TCRs that were SARS-CoV-2-associated, whereas depth meant the fraction of total T cells that were SARS-CoV-2-associated. Each spike-specific TCR was assigned to its reactive spike region and to a CD4 or CD8 class using the MIRA data. Log10-transformed breadth and depth values were compared by one-way ANOVA with Sidak's multiple comparisons tests. Not all clones reach the TCRdb copy of this immuneACCESS table, which keeps in-frame sequences only. Checked studies attribute under half of the gap to unresolved V genes and leave the rest unexplained. V, J and clone size derive from that table, while D and trimming were established from the DNA sequence. The sample profile shows 75,000 to 100,000 clones; approximately 92% of them were found once. The ten largest clones add up to 9.5% to 15% of the sample.

This specimen's time point label, per the study, means: baseline before first vaccination. Vaccinee samples came from UK trials COV001 and COV002, including a single-blind randomized controlled phase 2/3 trial of AZD1222 (ChAdOx1 nCoV-19) in healthy adults. Trial participant PBMC samples were collected at day 0 and day 28 after the second dose for TCRbeta chain sequencing. Here is what the overall study found, with its caveats: Because no day 14 peak-response samples were available, the repertoires could be characterized only after the peak T cell response. Participants were mostly white British and included more females than males, and it was suggested by the authors that clonal diversity may have been underestimated. Reportedly, almost half of the unique spike-specific TCRs recognized epitopes lying outside the regions that are mutated in the B.1.351 and B.1.1.7 variants. Only a handful of AZD1222 recipients were SARS-CoV-2 seropositive at baseline, limiting conclusions about previously exposed vaccinees. In the small 56-69-year group, the increase in depth fell short of significance, most likely because of low power. The whole spike protein was spanned by vaccine-associated CD4 TCRs, and dominant responses were seen in regions 160-218 and 743-854. Spike-specific TCR breadth and depth rose significantly after two AZD1222 doses compared with day 0 and with MenACWY recipients.

As regards this clone: Its antigen specificity is not known. The sample holds no much larger clone one base away, and base qualities are not on file.

The CDR3 starts with the cysteine, ends with the phenylalanine, and has 17 residues. The entry retains the CDR3 DNA only, 51 bases that are in frame from base 1. CDR1 and CDR2 (LNHDA, SQIVND) derive from the germline V gene (reference sequence). Between the V and J ends, shortened by 9 bases and 1 base respectively, the junction contains 22 bases. The V gene is TRBV19 and the J gene is TRBJ1-3; TRBD1 is possibly the D segment (5 matching bases). The clonotype originates from an adult in good health. The sample was peripheral blood, taken on day 0 of AZD1222 vaccination. The DNA sequence follows: TGTGCCAGCGTATCTGGACAAGTTAAAATTTCTGGAAACACCATATATTTT. Its translation is CASVSGQVKISGNTIYF.